Given below is one TCR beta chain in context. The data derive from a study of blood T cell repertoires in COVID-19. Unmatched junction bases numbered 4, after V lost 4 bases and J lost 4 bases. Germline CDR1 and CDR2: SGHRS and YFSETQ. The CDR3 is 14 amino acids. Methods used by the authors: Cell counts per sample came from amplifying reference gene primers. Repertoires were generated with immunoSEQ multiplex PCR, while TCRdb's copy carries only in-frame clones and drops some. V and J calls and clone size are as listed in that table; D and trimming were resolved from the DNA. The sample has more than 200,000 clones; about 90% are singletons.

The chain joins TRBV5-1 to TRBJ2-7; 11 bases are shared with TRBD2. Sequenced input: PBMCs or T cells enriched from blood (not recorded which). This receptor was taken from a woman aged 25-40 years with acute COVID-19. The chain's CDR3 is CASSALAGGYEQYF. CDR3 DNA sequence: TGCGCCAGCAGCGCCCTAGCGGGGGGTTACGAGCAGTACTTC.